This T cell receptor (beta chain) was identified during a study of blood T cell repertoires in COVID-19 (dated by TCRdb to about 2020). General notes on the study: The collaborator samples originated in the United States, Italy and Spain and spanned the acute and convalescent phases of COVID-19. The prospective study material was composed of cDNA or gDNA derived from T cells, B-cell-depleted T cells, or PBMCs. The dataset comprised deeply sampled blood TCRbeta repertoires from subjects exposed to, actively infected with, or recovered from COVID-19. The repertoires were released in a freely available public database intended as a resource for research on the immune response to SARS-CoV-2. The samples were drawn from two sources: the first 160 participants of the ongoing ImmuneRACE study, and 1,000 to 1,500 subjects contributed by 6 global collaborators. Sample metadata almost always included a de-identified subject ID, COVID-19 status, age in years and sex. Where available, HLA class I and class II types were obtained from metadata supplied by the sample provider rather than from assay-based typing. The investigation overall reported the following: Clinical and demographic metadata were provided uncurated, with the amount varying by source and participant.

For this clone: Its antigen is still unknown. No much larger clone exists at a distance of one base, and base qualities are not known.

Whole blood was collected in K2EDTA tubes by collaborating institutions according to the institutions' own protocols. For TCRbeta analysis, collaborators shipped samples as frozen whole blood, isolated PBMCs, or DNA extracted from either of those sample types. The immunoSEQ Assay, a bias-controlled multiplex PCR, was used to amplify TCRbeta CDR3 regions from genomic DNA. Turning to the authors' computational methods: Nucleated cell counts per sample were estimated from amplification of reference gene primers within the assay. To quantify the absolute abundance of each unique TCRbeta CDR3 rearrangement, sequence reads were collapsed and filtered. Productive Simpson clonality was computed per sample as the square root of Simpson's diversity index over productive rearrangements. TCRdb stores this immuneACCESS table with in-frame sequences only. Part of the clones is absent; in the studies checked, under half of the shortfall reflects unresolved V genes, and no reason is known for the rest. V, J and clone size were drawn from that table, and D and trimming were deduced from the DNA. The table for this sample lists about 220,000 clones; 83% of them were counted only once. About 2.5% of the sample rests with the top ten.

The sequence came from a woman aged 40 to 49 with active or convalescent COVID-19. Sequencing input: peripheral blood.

The encoded CDR3 is CASSFPGQGVSYEQYF. The nucleotides read TGTGCCAGCAGCTTTCCGGGACAGGGAGTCTCCTACGAGCAGTACTTC. The chain employs TRBV5-4 and TRBJ2-7, with TRBD1 identical over 9 junction bases. The germline V gene (reference sequence) specifies SGHNT as CDR1 and YYREEE as CDR2. Taken from cysteine to phenylalanine, the CDR3 has 16 residues. The read is trimmed to its CDR3 DNA, 48 bases read in frame from base 1. Germline trimming amounts to 2 bases on V and 0 bases on J, with 6 as the count of junction bases outside the gene matches.